This passage covers 5 T cell receptor beta chains from one sample sequenced in a study of blood T cell repertoires in COVID-19. Sequencing was performed with immunoSEQ multiplex PCR; in TCRdb, only in-frame clones are kept and a portion is missing. This table has some 15,000 clones, roughly 87% appearing once. Sequencing was performed on peripheral blood. The receptor set was obtained from a human donor in a cohort sampled during active COVID-19.

The chain uses TRBV2 and TRBJ1-3, with 7 bases fitting TRBD1. Losses at the gene ends were 6 bases for V and 4 bases for J; bases not matched to a gene: 6. Germline lookup yields CDR1 SNHLY and CDR2 FYNNEI. This CDR3 spans 14 amino acids. This CDR3 reads CASRRGDRGNTIYF. Written as DNA, the CDR3 is TGTGCCAGCAGAAGGGGGGACAGAGGAAACACCATATATTTT.

The V and J genes are TRBV20-1 and TRBJ2-5; 11 bases align to TRBD2. J was trimmed by 6 bases and V by 3 bases; bases with no gene match: 6. The germline CDR1 and CDR2 sequences are DFQATT and SNEGSKA (reference sequence). The CDR3 is 14 residues long. CDR3 protein: CSASEASGGQTQYF. The CDR3 DNA sequence: TGCAGTGCTAGTGAGGCTAGCGGGGGGCAGACCCAGTACTTC.

The chain combines TRBV18 with TRBJ1-6; D gene unclear. Germline loops: CDR1 KGHSH, CDR2 LQKENI. Trimming pared 3 bases from V and 10 bases from J, leaving 13 bases between. The CDR3 has 14 amino acids. The CDR3 DNA follows: TGTGCCAGCTCACCGTCGCAGGAAGAATCACCCCTCCACTTT. It specifies CASSPSQEESPLHF. The full variable domain, with the rest looked up from reference TRBV18 and TRBJ1-6, is NAGVMQNPRHLVRRRGQEARLRCSPMKGHSHVYWYRQLPEEGLKFMVYLQKENIIDESGMPKERFSAEFPKEGPSILRIQQVVRGDSAAYFCASSPSQEESPLHFGNGTRLTVT.

This rearrangement joins TRBV6-6 to TRBJ1-5; 8 positions match TRBD1. CDR1 and CDR2 from the germline V gene are MNHNY and SVGAGI (reference sequence). V lost 2 bases to trimming and J lost 15 bases; unmatched junction nucleotides: 3. CDR3 length: 11 residues. The CDR3 reads CASSYQDRVHF. Written as DNA, the CDR3 is TGTGCCAGCAGTTACCAGGACAGGGTGCATTTT.

V usage is TRBV6-5 and J usage is TRBJ1-1; D is undetermined. The V end lost 0 bases, the J end lost 1 base, and 6 bases lay between the germline ends. Looked up from germline, CDR1 is MNHEY and CDR2 is SVGAGI. The CDR3 contains 14 residues. CDR3 loop: CASSYSLRNTEAFF. For the CDR3, the DNA is TGTGCCAGCAGTTACTCATTGAGGAACACTGAAGCTTTCTTT.